These T cell receptor beta chains were read from a single sample in a study of blood T cell repertoires in COVID-19. This table comes from immunoSEQ multiplex PCR, and its TCRdb copy is limited to in-frame clones, with some not included. This table has 150,000 or so clones, more than 75% appearing once. Input material: PBMCs or T cells enriched from blood (not recorded which). Receptors originate from a woman aged 45-65 years who had recovered from COVID-19. Each CDR3 is given with its conserved first and last residue.

V gene: TRBV18; CDR3 length: 15; CDR3 protein: CASSPSGTGQETQYF
V gene: TRBV5-3; CDR3 length: 18; CDR3 protein: CARSLALAGGLPKDTQYF
V gene: TRBV3-1/TRBV3-2; CDR3 length: 16; CDR3 protein: CASSQERDSTIYGYTF
V gene: TRBV30; CDR3 length: 13; CDR3 protein: CAWSVLGDTEAFF
V gene: TRBV7-9; CDR3 length: 17; CDR3 protein: CASSSDRGQYSNQPQHF
V gene: TRBV28; CDR3 length: 15; CDR3 protein: CASSLLTLTDYGYTF
V gene: TRBV5-4; CDR3 length: 15; CDR3 protein: CASSAGRNSGDTQYF
V gene: TRBV11-3; CDR3 length: 16; CDR3 protein: CASSLVGLAVQETQYF
V gene: TRBV5-8; CDR3 length: 19; CDR3 protein: CASSVDRAKPLILLYGYTF
V gene: TRBV11-2; CDR3 length: 13; CDR3 protein: CASSSKTVPEQYF
V gene: TRBV24-1; CDR3 length: 17; CDR3 protein: CATSDPSGGGLRNEQFF
V gene: TRBV7-8; CDR3 length: 16; CDR3 protein: CASSLTGTGAGNTIYF